One and the same sample provided the 27 T cell receptor beta chains below, sequenced in a study of T cells in Graves' hyperthyroidism and ophthalmopathy. Amplified TCR beta CDR3 regions derived from RNA transcripts. TCR CDR3 underwent first-round RT-PCR with the HTBI primer set. MiXCR, run by TCRdb on the multiplex PCR reads, gives a single entry per CDR3 protein. The table includes more than 500,000 distinct CDR3 sequences, about 16% detected once. The sequencing input was blood. Receptor source: a woman in her 30s with Graves' hyperthyroidism.

This sequence joins TRBV20-1 and TRBJ1-2, with 8 bases aligning to TRBD1. V was clipped by 3 bases and J by 4 bases; unmatched bases: 4. The CDR3 loop spans 13 amino acids. Germline lookup yields CDR1 DFQATT and CDR2 SNEGSKA (reference sequence). In nucleotides, the CDR3 is TGCAGTGCTAGCTACAGGGGGAGCTATGGCTACACCTTC. Translation: CSASYRGSYGYTF.

The genes are TRBV29-1 and TRBJ2-5; perhaps TRBD1 as D (6 bases). Germline V gives CDR1 SQVTM, CDR2 ANQGSEA. The V and J ends lost 5 bases and 5 bases respectively, with 18 bases between them. The CDR3 has 14 amino acids. CDR3 amino acids: CSVTPDRAPETQYF. The CDR3 nucleotides are TGCAGCGTTACTCCGGACAGAGCCCCTGAGACCCAGTACTTC.

This sequence joins TRBV20-1 and TRBJ2-7, with 14 bases identical to TRBD2. The CDR3 is 13 residues long. Germline-derived CDR1 and CDR2 are DFQATT and SNEGSKA (reference sequence). The chain's CDR3 is CSGTSGSSYEQYF. The CDR3 DNA is TGCAGCGGGACTAGCGGGAGTTCCTACGAGCAGTACTTC.

A few counts support this clonotype. V gene TRBV12-3 or TRBV12-4 combines with J gene TRBJ1-4, with TRBD1 matching 8 bases. V was pared by 5 bases and J by 10 bases, with 3 bases of the junction left unmatched. The CDR3 spans 12 residues. CDR3 amino acids: CASSTGQGKLFF. The DNA for the CDR3 is TGTGCCAGCAGTACCGGACAGGGAAAACTGTTTTTT.

The table lists this clonotype with many counts. V usage is TRBV25-1 and J usage is TRBJ1-2; TRBD1 agrees at 8 bases. The germline CDR1 and CDR2 sequences are MGHDK and SYGVNS. The J segment lost 6 bases and the V segment lost 8 bases, leaving 8 bases of the junction unmatched. The CDR3 is 13 amino acids. CDR3 bases: TGTGCCAGCGGCCAGGGGGCAGTGGATGGCTACACCTTC. This sequence encodes CASGQGAVDGYTF.

This clonotype was seen ten or more times. Here the CDR3 DNA reads TGTGCCAGCAGTCGCTACAGGGTCTACGAGCAGTACTTC. Its protein is CASSRYRVYEQYF. The genes are TRBV12-3 or TRBV12-4 and TRBJ2-7, with a tentative D call TRBD1 (6 bases). The germline V and J ends were trimmed by 5 bases and 3 bases, with 11 bases remaining between them. The CDR3 is made up of 13 amino acids.

For this clonotype: A much larger clone is a single base away; this may be a read error. The chain joins TRBV6-1 to TRBJ2-7, with TRBD1 matching over 8 bases. The ends lost 4 bases at V and 6 bases at J; junction bases unmatched: 8. The CDR3 runs 14 residues. Germline V gene sequence: CDR1 MNHNS, CDR2 SASEGT. The CDR3 sequence is CASSARTGLGEQYF. The CDR3 nucleotides are TGTGCCAGCAGTGCTAGGACAGGGTTGGGCGAGCAGTACTTC.

This clonotype came up many times. The V gene is TRBV20-1, the J gene TRBJ2-5, with TRBD1 matching over 10 bases. Trimming removed 2 bases from V and 5 bases from J; junction bases left unmatched: 5. This CDR3 contains 14 residues. The V gene's germline CDR1 is DFQATT and CDR2 SNEGSKA (reference sequence). The CDR3 nucleotides are TGCAGTGCTAGATCGGACAGGGGGGTGGAGACCCAGTACTTC. This sequence encodes CSARSDRGVETQYF.

A remark on this clonotype: It may be a read error: a sequence one base away is much more abundant. The genes are TRBV2 and TRBJ2-7; D not certain. TRBJ2-1 matches the DNA end more closely, so the J call is doubtful. From germline, CDR1 is SNHLY and CDR2 FYNNEI. The CDR3 sequence is 14 residues long. Here the CDR3 reads CASSEGSTGYEQFF. As DNA, the CDR3 is TGTGCCAGCAGTGAAGGGTCTACTGGCTACGAGCAGTTCTTC.

This chain connects TRBV12-3 or TRBV12-4 to TRBJ2-7, with TRBD2 matching 7 bases. The CDR3 totals 14 residues. J gave up 1 base and V 5 bases, and 5 bases lay outside the gene matches. The CDR3 sequence: CASSNDGGSYEQYF. The CDR3 region has the DNA TGTGCCAGCAGTAACGACGGGGGGTCCTACGAGCAGTACTTC.

This clonotype was counted only a few times. The V and J genes are TRBV11-2 and TRBJ2-7; 8 nucleotides line up with TRBD2. J gave up 5 bases and V 5 bases, and 14 bases lay outside the gene matches. CDR1 SGHAT and CDR2 FQNNGV come from the germline V gene. CDR3 length: 16 residues. The CDR3 reads CASSPMRGADSNEQYF. The CDR3 nucleotides are TGTGCCAGCAGCCCCATGCGGGGGGCGGATTCGAACGAGCAGTACTTC.

There are many counts of this clonotype. V gene TRBV7-2 combines with J gene TRBJ2-7; TRBD2 matches at 10 bases. CDR1 SGHTA and CDR2 FQGNSA come from the germline V gene. The V and J ends lost 3 bases and 5 bases, in that order; junction bases with no gene match: 1. The CDR3 has 13 residues. The CDR3 nucleotides are TGTGCCAGCAGCTTCGGACTAGCGGACGAGCAGTACTTC. Its protein is CASSFGLADEQYF.

This clonotype showed up just a few times. The gene calls are TRBV30 and TRBJ2-7; 8 bases line up with TRBD1. J lost 2 bases, V lost 0 bases, and 6 bases had no gene match. This CDR3 comprises 15 residues. CDR1 and CDR2 from the germline V gene are GTSNPN and SVGIG (reference sequence). CDR3 nucleotide sequence: TGTGCCTGGAGTGTAGGACAGGGCGCGACCTACGAGCAGTACTTC. Amino acid sequence: CAWSVGQGATYEQYF.

This clonotype was counted ten times or more. CDR3 region: CSVSFTDTQYF. The CDR3 region has the DNA TGCAGCGTTTCCTTTACAGATACGCAGTATTTT. The V gene is TRBV29-1, the J gene TRBJ2-3; no firm D call. Germline CDR1 is SQVTM and CDR2 is ANQGSEA. CDR3 length equals 11 residues. The V end lost 5 bases, the J end lost 3 bases, and 6 bases lay between the germline ends.

V gene TRBV19 combines with J gene TRBJ2-1, with TRBD2 matching over 8 bases. Losses at the gene ends were 3 bases for V and 5 bases for J; bases not matched to a gene: 21. Germline CDR1 reads LNHDA; CDR2 reads SQIVND (reference sequence). The CDR3 is made up of 20 amino acids. The CDR3 region has the DNA TGTGCCAGTAGTATTCCCCCCGGACTAGCCCGAACTCACAGCAACAATGAGCAGTTCTTC. Its protein product is CASSIPPGLARTHSNNEQFF.

This clonotype was seen repeatedly, ten times or more. The V and J genes are TRBV6-1 and TRBJ2-5; D gene unclear. Trimming removed 3 bases at V and 1 base at J, with 9 bases between. The CDR3 totals 14 residues. CDR1 is MNHNS and CDR2 is SASEGT in the germline V gene. The CDR3 reads CASSDSSVQETQYF. The DNA for the CDR3 is TGTGCCAGCAGTGATAGTTCAGTCCAAGAGACCCAGTACTTC.

This clonotype was counted many times. The chain has TRBV3-1 and TRBJ2-7, with 9 bases matching TRBD1. The V segment lost 4 bases and the J segment 4 bases; nucleotides outside the gene matches: 8. This CDR3 has 15 residues. Germline values: CDR1 LGHDT, CDR2 YNNKEL (reference sequence). CDR3 residues: CASSPRGTGSYEQYF. CDR3 coding DNA: TGTGCCAGCAGCCCTCGGGGGACAGGGAGTTACGAGCAGTACTTC.

This clonotype was recorded many times. The rearrangement joins TRBV20-1 to TRBJ1-5; no reliable D call. Trimming removed 3 bases at V and 3 bases at J, with 6 bases between. The V gene's germline CDR1 is DFQATT and CDR2 SNEGSKA (reference sequence). This CDR3 contains 12 residues. Here the CDR3 reads CSASGNNQPQHF. Written as DNA, the CDR3 is TGCAGTGCTAGTGGAAACAATCAGCCCCAGCATTTT.

The chain recombines TRBV29-1 with TRBJ2-4, with a weak D call TRBD1 (5 bases). CDR1 and CDR2 from the germline V gene are SQVTM and ANQGSEA. The germline V and J ends were trimmed by 4 bases and 14 bases, with 15 bases remaining between them. The CDR3 length is 11 residues. The CDR3 sequence: CSVVDQGSEYF. The CDR3 nucleotides are TGCAGCGTTGTGGATCAGGGAAGTGAGTACTTC. Complete variable domain (other parts from reference TRBV29-1 and TRBJ2-4): SAVISQKPSRDICQRGTSLTIQCQVDSQVTMMFWYRQQPGQSLTLIATANQGSEATYESGFVIDKFPISRPNLTFSTLTVSNMSPEDSSIYLCSVVDQGSEYFGAGTRLSVL.

Details on this clonotype: The junction does not match germline at one end; this may be a read error. The V gene is TRBV5-1, the J gene TRBJ1-2, with D perhaps matching TRBD1 (6 bases). The CDR3 length is 16 residues. Germline assignment: CDR1 SGHRS and CDR2 YFSETQ. CDR3 in DNA: TGCGCCAGCACCTTGCCCGGACAGTTTACGGACTATGGCTACACCTTC. Its protein is CASTLPGQFTDYGYTF.

The J gene is TRBJ1-2, the V gene TRBV11-3; possible D gene TRBD1, 6 bases. Germline CDR1 SGHNT, CDR2 YENEEA. V dropped 1 base and J dropped 4 bases, with 10 bases sitting between them. This CDR3 has 14 residues. This chain's CDR3 is CASSLVADSYGYTF. CDR3 nucleotides: TGTGCCAGCAGCTTAGTGGCGGACAGCTATGGCTACACCTTC.

This clonotype was observed a few times. The J gene is TRBJ1-1, the V gene TRBV15; D unclear. With 1 base removed from V and 3 bases from J, the gap between germline ends came to 6 bases. Germline V gene data show CDR1 as LNHNV and CDR2 as YYDKDF (reference sequence). CDR3 length: 13 amino acids. Here the CDR3 DNA reads TGTGCCACCAGCAGAGTCCAAGACACTGAAGCTTTCTTT. It codes for CATSRVQDTEAFF.

V usage is TRBV6-1 and J usage is TRBJ2-7; unclear D gene. Per germline, CDR1 MNHNS and CDR2 SASEGT. V shed 4 bases and J shed 4 bases, with 11 bases lying between them. The CDR3 has 13 amino acids. CDR3 region: CASSGETGYEQYF. DNA of the CDR3: TGTGCCAGCAGTGGAGAGACTGGGTACGAGCAGTACTTC.

The rearrangement links TRBV27 to TRBJ1-3; a possible D gene is TRBD1 (5 bases). Trimming pared 1 base from V and 2 bases from J, leaving 9 bases between. The germline CDR1 and CDR2 sequences are MNHEY and SMNVEV (reference sequence). This CDR3 contains 15 residues. This chain's CDR3 is CASSLFWGTGNTIYF. CDR3 DNA sequence: TGTGCCAGCAGTTTATTTTGGGGCACTGGAAACACCATATATTTT.

This clonotype was counted many times. This chain connects TRBV11-2 to TRBJ2-1; 8 nucleotides align to TRBD2. J was trimmed by 9 bases and V by 4 bases; bases with no gene match: 11. This CDR3 spans 15 amino acids. Germline assignment: CDR1 SGHAT and CDR2 FQNNGV. The CDR3 DNA is TGTGCCAGCAGCTCTAGGGGGACTAGAAGTAGTGAGCAGTTCTTC. Translated: CASSSRGTRSSEQFF.

This clonotype was observed many times. The chain joins TRBV28 to TRBJ1-1; no reliable D call. The CDR3 contains 13 residues. Trimming cost V 8 bases and J 1 base, with 11 bases left between them. Germline V lookup: CDR1 MDHEN, CDR2 SYDVKM. CDR3 loop: CASSGPRNTEAFF. CDR3 DNA: TGTGCCAGCTCAGGCCCTAGGAACACTGAAGCTTTCTTT.

This clonotype was seen ten or more times. The genes are TRBV6-1 and TRBJ1-1, with D unclear. V was pared by 8 bases and J by 5 bases, with 12 bases between. CDR3 length: 12 amino acids. CDR1 and CDR2 from the germline V gene are MNHNS and SASEGT. This CDR3 is CASRHGRTEAFF. The CDR3 DNA sequence: TGTGCCAGCCGCCACGGAAGGACTGAAGCTTTCTTT.